The rows below give T cell receptor beta chains drawn from one sample of a study of shared clonotypes between healthy human individuals. The repertoire was sequenced with immunoSEQ multiplex PCR; TCRdb's copy has only in-frame clones and lacks some. The repertoire includes 1,400,000 or so clones, around 98.5% of them detected once, and 0.36% sits in the top ten. Sequenced sample: naive CD4+ T cells sorted from blood. Every receptor here comes from a man aged 25 to 40 in good health. Both conserved end residues are part of each CDR3. The D gene is left open where the match is weak. Size tells how often a clone was seen (once, few, many) or the class of an expanded clone, and some rows leave it out.

clone size	J gene	V gene	D gene	CDR3 DNA	CDR3 protein
-	TRBJ2-3	TRBV18	-	TGTGCCAGCTCACCTACTAGCAGATGGGATACGCAGTATTTT	CASSPTSRWDTQYF
once	TRBJ2-2	TRBV7-2	-	TGTGCCAGCAGCTTAGAGGGGATCGGGGAGCTGTTTTTT	CASSLEGIGELFF
-	TRBJ2-3	TRBV4-1	-	TGCGCCAGCAGCCCCTCCCGGCTAAGCACAGATACGCAGTATTTT	CASSPSRLSTDTQYF
-	TRBJ2-2	TRBV4-1	-	TGCGCCAGCAGCGAGTTAGCGCTCACGAGCACCGGGGAGCTGTTTTTT	CASSELALTSTGELFF
-	TRBJ2-1	TRBV18	-	TGTGCCAGCTCACTAAGCCGGGGCTACAATGAGCAGTTCTTC	CASSLSRGYNEQFF
-	TRBJ2-3	TRBV9	-	TGTGCCAGCAGCCCCCAAATACGGGGTAGCACAGATACGCAGTATTTT	CASSPQIRGSTDTQYF
-	TRBJ2-7	TRBV7-3	TRBD1	TGTGCCAGCAGCTTAGACAGGGGCTACGAGCAGTACTTC	CASSLDRGYEQYF
-	TRBJ2-3	TRBV10-3	TRBD1	TGTGCCATACAACCGGACAGGGAGATAGATACGCAGTATTTT	CAIQPDREIDTQYF
-	TRBJ2-7	TRBV7-9	-	TGTGCCAGCAGCTACGGACATGACCTTCGGGAGCAGTACTTC	CASSYGHDLREQYF
-	TRBJ1-3	TRBV7-3	-	TGTGCCAGCAGCACGCTGACAGGCACCAACATATATTTT	CASSTLTGTNIYF
-	TRBJ2-1	TRBV7-9	-	TGTGCCAGCGGGTACAATGAGCAGTTCTTC	CASGYNEQFF
-	TRBJ1-2	TRBV2	-	TGTGCCAGCAGACAGGGACCCTATGGCTACACCTTC	CASRQGPYGYTF
-	TRBJ1-4	TRBV18	-	TGTGCCAGCTCCCCTAGGGTGAAGGATGAAAAACTGTTTTTT	CASSPRVKDEKLFF
-	TRBJ1-2	TRBV5-1	-	TGCGCCAGCAGCTTGGAGGTTGACTATGGCTACACCTTC	CASSLEVDYGYTF
-	TRBJ2-1	TRBV20-1	-	TGCAGTGCTAGAGATAGCGGAGAGCAGTTCTTC	CSARDSGEQFF
-	TRBJ2-3	TRBV16	-	TGTGCCAGCAGCCAATACTCAGGGACCACAGATACGCAGTATTTT	CASSQYSGTTDTQYF
-	TRBJ2-5	TRBV5-1	TRBD1	TGCGCCAGCAGTCGGCAGGGGGCAGGTGAGACCCAGTACTTC	CASSRQGAGETQYF
-	TRBJ2-1	TRBV7-9	TRBD2	TGTGCCAGCAGCTCCTTTAGCGGGAGTTTTTACAATGAGCAGTTCTTC	CASSSFSGSFYNEQFF
-	TRBJ2-1	TRBV23-1	-	TGCGCCAGCAGTCAATCGGGACGGGGGTCCCTACCATACAATGAGCAGTTCTTC	CASSQSGRGSLPYNEQFF
-	TRBJ2-7	TRBV7-9	-	TGTGCCAGCAGCTCCTTTCGGGGGCACTCCTACGAGCAGTACTTC	CASSSFRGHSYEQYF
-	TRBJ2-1	TRBV5-1	TRBD2	TGCGCCAGCAGCTTGGGTTCTAGCGGGAGGGAACGTGAGCAGTTCTTC	CASSLGSSGREREQFF
-	TRBJ1-1	TRBV28	-	TGTGCCAGCAGACTACAGGGAAATACTGAAGCTTTCTTT	CASRLQGNTEAFF
-	TRBJ1-2	TRBV9	TRBD1	TGTGCCAGCAGCGTAGCGGACAGGGGGTTGGATGGCTACACCTTC	CASSVADRGLDGYTF
-	TRBJ2-7	TRBV6-1	TRBD2	TGTGCCAGCAGTGAACCGGGACTAGCCAACTCCTACGAGCAGTACTTC	CASSEPGLANSYEQYF
-	TRBJ1-5	TRBV18	-	TGTGCCAGCTCAGGGGGGGCGGGTCAGCCCCAGCATTTT	CASSGGAGQPQHF
-	TRBJ1-1	TRBV29-1	-	TGCAGCGTTGCCCAAACCGTAGAGGCTTTCTTT	CSVAQTVEAFF
-	TRBJ2-6	TRBV18	-	TGTGCCAGCTCACCTCGGAAGGAGGGGGCCAACGTCCTGACTTTC	CASSPRKEGANVLTF
-	TRBJ2-1	TRBV28	TRBD2	TGTGCCAGCAGCCGACTAGCGGGAGATAGGAATGAGCAGTTCTTC	CASSRLAGDRNEQFF
-	TRBJ2-5	TRBV7-9	-	TGTGCCAGCAGCCGTTTCGAGACCCAGTACTTC	CASSRFETQYF
-	TRBJ2-1	TRBV7-8	-	TGTGCCAGCAACCACGTACCCAGGGACTACAATGAGCAGTTCTTC	CASNHVPRDYNEQFF
-	TRBJ2-7	TRBV19	-	TGTGCCAGTAGTGAGTCGGGCTCCTCCTACGAGCAGTACTTC	CASSESGSSYEQYF
-	TRBJ2-2	TRBV28	TRBD1	TGTGCCGGCAGTTTAATTCTTGGACAGGGCACCGGGGAGCTGTTTTTT	CAGSLILGQGTGELFF
once	TRBJ2-2	TRBV7-9	TRBD1	TGTGCCAGCAGGAAGACAGGGGTGTTTACCGGGGAGCTGTTTTTT	CASRKTGVFTGELFF
-	TRBJ2-2	TRBV28	-	TGTGCCAGCAGTTTAGGCGTCCCCGGGGAGCTGTTTTTT	CASSLGVPGELFF
-	TRBJ1-4	TRBV15	TRBD1	TGTGCCACCAGCAGGTCAGGGGGAAATGAAAAACTGTTTTTT	CATSRSGGNEKLFF
once	TRBJ2-2	TRBV7-2	TRBD1	TGTGCCAGCAGAAATCCGGGACAGGGACCAAACACCGGGGAGCTGTTTTTT	CASRNPGQGPNTGELFF
-	TRBJ2-7	TRBV2	-	TGTGCCACCTCACCGGCCAACTACGAGCAGTACTTC	CATSPANYEQYF
-	TRBJ2-3	TRBV29-1	-	TGCAGCGTGTGGGCACGTGGCACAGATACGCAGTATTTT	CSVWARGTDTQYF
-	TRBJ2-7	TRBV5-1	TRBD1	TGCGCCAGCAGCTTGGGACCACAGGGGGGCGAGCAGTACTTC	CASSLGPQGGEQYF
-	TRBJ2-7	TRBV5-1	-	TGCGCCAGCAGCTTGGGCGTAGTGGACGAGCAGTACTTC	CASSLGVVDEQYF
-	TRBJ2-6	TRBV27	TRBD2	TGTGCCAGCAGTTTATTTCTTAGGGCTAGCGGGAGCGGGGCCAACGTCCTGACTTTC	CASSLFLRASGSGANVLTF
-	TRBJ1-5	TRBV11-2	-	TGTGCCAGCAGCCCCGGCACTCACCAGCCCCAGCATTTT	CASSPGTHQPQHF
-	TRBJ1-5	TRBV19	TRBD1	TGTGCCAGTAGATCGACAGGGTTGAATCAGCCCCAGCATTTT	CASRSTGLNQPQHF
-	TRBJ2-7	TRBV28	-	TGTGCCAGCAGTTATATGAACTACGAGCAGTACTTC	CASSYMNYEQYF
-	TRBJ2-7	TRBV9	-	TGTGCCAGCAGCGTAGGGACAGACGTATACGAGCAGTACTTC	CASSVGTDVYEQYF
-	TRBJ2-1	TRBV6-5	TRBD2	TGTGCCAGCAGACTGACTAGCGGGGTCTACAATGAGCAGTTCTTC	CASRLTSGVYNEQFF
-	TRBJ2-5	TRBV7-2	-	TGTGCCAGCAGCCCCGAACCTATATTCCAAGAGACCCAGTACTTC	CASSPEPIFQETQYF
-	TRBJ2-3	TRBV18	-	TGTGCCAGCTCACCATCGAAGCCGGGACCACACACAGATACGCAGTATTTT	CASSPSKPGPHTDTQYF
-	TRBJ2-3	TRBV7-8	-	TGTGCCAGCAGCTTTGGTCGGGGGCCCCGAGAGGAGTATTTT	CASSFGRGPREEYF
-	TRBJ1-5	TRBV28	-	TGTGCCAGCAGAACCCAGGGACGGTTTAATCAGCCCCAGCATTTT	CASRTQGRFNQPQHF
once	TRBJ2-7	TRBV28	TRBD1	TGTGCCAGCACCGAACACGCGGGACAGGGTTCCTACGAGCAGTACTTC	CASTEHAGQGSYEQYF